These 14 T cell receptor beta chains share one sample of origin, sequenced in a study of hypomethylating agent response in myelodysplastic syndrome. Using immunoSEQ multiplex PCR, the repertoire was profiled, and TCRdb retains in-frame clones only, with some absent. The sample gives 3,000 to 4,000 clones, roughly 77% of which show up once; 12% is in the top ten. Sample: bone marrow, taken before or after starting hypomethylating agent treatment for myelodysplastic syndrome (not recorded which). The receptors shown here come from a human donor with myelodysplastic syndrome.

This chain connects TRBV30 to TRBJ2-1; a weak D match, TRBD2 (6 bases). Germline V CDR1 and CDR2: GTSNPN, SVGIG (reference sequence). V lost 4 bases, J lost 2 bases, and 12 bases lay in between. The CDR3 contains 14 residues. The CDR3 nucleotides are TGTGCCTGGAACCCGGGGGAGACCTACAATGAGCAGTTCTTC. Protein product: CAWNPGETYNEQFF.

This chain links TRBV5-6 with TRBJ2-2, with 10 bases that match TRBD1. CDR1 and CDR2 (germline): SGHDT, YYEEEE. The CDR3 spans 18 residues. Trimming cost V 5 bases and J 6 bases; bases outside gene matches: 16. Written as DNA, the CDR3 is TGTGCCAGCAGTTCCGGGACAGGGGCTATTAGTTCACCCGGGGAGCTGTTTTTT. This codes for CASSSGTGAISSPGELFF.

The V and J genes are TRBV10-3 and TRBJ1-2; TRBD1 might be the D (5 bases). The germline gives CDR1 ENHRY, CDR2 SYGVKD. V lost 10 bases and J 3 bases, leaving 21 bases between the germline ends. The CDR3 is 15 residues long. The DNA for the CDR3 is TGTGCCACCCTACCCGGGACGGGATTATACTATGGCTACACCTTC. It is translated as CATLPGTGLYYGYTF.

This clone came up a few times. V usage is TRBV7-9 and J usage is TRBJ1-6; unclear D gene. The CDR3 is 13 residues long. Germline-derived CDR1 and CDR2 are SEHNR and FQNEAQ (reference sequence). Trimming took 7 bases from V and 10 from J, leaving 14 bases between them. The CDR3 region has the DNA TGTGCCAGCAAACCATCGGAGGGCTCACCCCTCCACTTT. It is translated as CASKPSEGSPLHF.

The chain combines TRBV6-1 with TRBJ1-4; no firm D call. This CDR3 contains 15 residues. Per the germline V gene, CDR1 is MNHNS and CDR2 is SASEGT. V lost 4 bases and J lost 1, with 10 bases in between. The CDR3 loop reads CASSAARRTNEKLFF. As DNA, the CDR3 is TGTGCCAGCAGTGCGGCCCGGCGAACTAATGAAAAACTGTTTTTT.

The chain couples TRBV6-5 to TRBJ1-5; 8 bases match TRBD1. The J segment lost 9 bases and the V segment lost 2 bases, leaving 6 bases of the junction unmatched. CDR1 is MNHEY, CDR2 SVGAGI, per germline. The CDR3 consists of 14 residues. The CDR3 is CASSYEQGGWPQHF. DNA of the CDR3: TGTGCCAGCAGTTACGAACAGGGGGGCTGGCCCCAGCATTTT.

The genes are TRBV11-3 and TRBJ1-6, with D perhaps matching TRBD1 (5 bases). Germline V gene data show CDR1 as SGHNT and CDR2 as YENEEA. V was shortened by 2 bases and J by 9 bases, with 11 bases between the two germline ends. The CDR3 totals 14 residues. The CDR3 protein is CASSLTGEGSPLHF. In nucleotides, the CDR3 is TGTGCCAGCAGCTTAACGGGGGAAGGTTCACCCCTCCACTTT.

The rearrangement uses TRBV30 and TRBJ1-2; perhaps TRBD1 as D (5 bases). V lost 2 bases, J lost 5 bases, and 9 bases lay in between. CDR3 size: 12 residues. Germline loops: CDR1 GTSNPN, CDR2 SVGIG (reference sequence). The DNA for the CDR3 is TGTGCCTGGAGTCTTCAGGGTTATGGCTACACCTTC. Its protein product is CAWSLQGYGYTF.

The chain couples TRBV9 to TRBJ2-1, with D hard to call. V lost 4 bases to trimming and J lost 15 bases, with 14 bases between them. Germline lookup yields CDR1 SGDLS and CDR2 YYNGEE. The CDR3 is made up of 11 amino acids. CDR3 region: CASSPTVGWFF. The CDR3 DNA reads as TGTGCCAGCAGCCCTACCGTCGGGTGGTTCTTC.

This chain uses TRBV2 with TRBJ2-1; D not resolved. This CDR3 has 11 residues. The V and J ends lost 6 bases and 3 bases respectively, with 3 bases between them. In germline, CDR1 is SNHLY, CDR2 FYNNEI. This CDR3 reads CASRGYNEQFF. CDR3 nucleotides: TGTGCCAGCAGGGGCTACAATGAGCAGTTCTTC.

In nucleotides, the CDR3 is TGTGCCAGCAGCCGCCACGGCGAGCAGTACTTC. This translates into CASSRHGEQYF. V and J are TRBV5-4 and TRBJ2-7, with D unclear. V lost 4 bases and J lost 6, with 8 bases in between. CDR1 and CDR2 from the germline V gene are SGHNT and YYREEE (reference sequence). CDR3 length: 11 amino acids.

The chain employs TRBV6-5 and TRBJ1-6; D may be TRBD1 (5 bases). From germline, CDR1 is MNHEY and CDR2 SVGAGI. V was shortened by 7 bases and J by 7 bases, with 14 bases between the two germline ends. The CDR3 extends over 14 amino acids. Here the CDR3 DNA reads TGTGCCAGCAAACCGGGACGGGAAAATTCACCCCTCCACTTT. Amino acid sequence: CASKPGRENSPLHF.

The chain joins TRBV7-9 to TRBJ2-7; the D call may be TRBD1 or TRBD2 (6 bases each). The germline V gene has CDR1 SEHNR and CDR2 FQNEAQ (reference sequence). With 4 bases removed from V and 3 bases from J, the gap between germline ends came to 22 bases. CDR3 length: 17 amino acids. CDR3 loop: CASSSLGGRLAGYEQYF. DNA for the CDR3: TGTGCCAGCAGCTCCCTGGGGGGCAGGCTGGCGGGCTACGAGCAGTACTTC.

The rearrangement links TRBV9 to TRBJ1-1; 9 nucleotides match TRBD1. The CDR3 consists of 16 residues. Germline V gene data show CDR1 as SGDLS and CDR2 as YYNGEE. V lost 8 bases and J lost 0; bases outside the gene matches: 11. This CDR3 reads CASAPGQGSMNTEAFF. The CDR3 DNA follows: TGTGCCAGTGCGCCGGGACAGGGCTCGATGAACACTGAAGCTTTCTTT.